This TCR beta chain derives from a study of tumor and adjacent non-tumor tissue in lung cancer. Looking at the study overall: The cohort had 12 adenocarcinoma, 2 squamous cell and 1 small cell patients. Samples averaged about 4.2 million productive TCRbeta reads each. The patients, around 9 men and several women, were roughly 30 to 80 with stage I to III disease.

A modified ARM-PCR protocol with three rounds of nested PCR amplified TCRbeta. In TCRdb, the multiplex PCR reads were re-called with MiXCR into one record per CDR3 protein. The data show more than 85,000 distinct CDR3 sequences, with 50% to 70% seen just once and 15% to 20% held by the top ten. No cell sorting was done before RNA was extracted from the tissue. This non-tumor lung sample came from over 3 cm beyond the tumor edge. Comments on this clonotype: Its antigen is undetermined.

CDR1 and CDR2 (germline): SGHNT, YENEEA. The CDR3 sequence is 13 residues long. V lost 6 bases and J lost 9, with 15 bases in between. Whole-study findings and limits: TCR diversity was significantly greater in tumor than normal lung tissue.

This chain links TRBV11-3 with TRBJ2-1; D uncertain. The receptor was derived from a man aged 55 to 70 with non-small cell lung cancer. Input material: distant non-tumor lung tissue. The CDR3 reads CASRRNTSTEQFF. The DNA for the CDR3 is TGTGCCAGCAGACGGAATACGTCTACTGAGCAGTTCTTC. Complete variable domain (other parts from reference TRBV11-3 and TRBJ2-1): EAGVVQSPRYKIIEKKQPVAFWCNPISGHNTLYWYLQNLGQGPELLIRYENEEAVDDSQLPKDRFSAERLKGVDSTLKIQPAELGDSAVYLCASRRNTSTEQFFGPGTRLTVL.